Listed here are 18 T cell receptor beta chains from one sample, sequenced in a study of cytotoxic CD8 clonotypes in ibrutinib-treated CLL. Clones were read by immunoSEQ multiplex PCR, and TCRdb kept only the in-frame ones, dropping some. The sample contains fewer than 400,000 clones, approximately 67% of which appear only once. The source was PBMCs, collected after 36 months of ibrutinib treatment. The receptors come from a human donor with chronic lymphocytic leukemia.

The chain employs TRBV19 and TRBJ2-3, with 10 bases matching TRBD2. The V gene end was trimmed by 4 bases and the J gene end by 5 bases; junction bases not matched to a gene: 12. The CDR3 covers 17 residues. From germline, CDR1 is LNHDA and CDR2 SQIVND (reference sequence). CDR3 amino acids: CASSSLAGGTSGDTQYF. DNA for the CDR3: TGTGCCAGTAGTAGCTTAGCGGGAGGAACCTCGGGAGATACGCAGTATTTT.

The genes are TRBV27 and TRBJ2-1; 11 bases line up with TRBD2. The CDR3 loop spans 16 amino acids. Germline assignment: CDR1 MNHEY and CDR2 SMNVEV (reference sequence). With 6 bases clipped from V and 8 bases from J, the junction kept 12 bases outside the gene matches. The CDR3 DNA reads TGTGCCAGCAGCAACCTAGGGCTAGCGGGGGGTTATGAGCAGTTCTTC. As protein: CASSNLGLAGGYEQFF.

The genes are TRBV5-1 and TRBJ1-3, with D unresolved. V gave up 4 bases and J gave up 0 bases, with 20 bases separating them. CDR3 length equals 18 residues. Per germline, CDR1 SGHRS and CDR2 YFSETQ. The CDR3 sequence: CASSRSGSTFGSGNTIYF. The CDR3, as DNA: TGCGCCAGCAGCCGGTCAGGCTCCACTTTTGGCTCTGGAAACACCATATATTTT.

V is TRBV6-6 and J is TRBJ2-4; no clear D. V lost 6 bases and J lost 2, with 8 bases in between. Germline V gene data show CDR1 as MNHNY and CDR2 as SVGAGI (reference sequence). This CDR3 spans 13 amino acids. CDR3 sequence: CASRGWTKNIQYF. Written as DNA, the CDR3 is TGTGCCAGCAGGGGGTGGACCAAAAACATTCAGTACTTC.

This rearrangement joins TRBV5-4 to TRBJ2-2; D is possibly TRBD1 (6 bases). V was pared by 1 base and J by 6 bases, with 7 bases between. Germline CDR1 is SGHNT and CDR2 is YYREEE (reference sequence). CDR3 length: 13 amino acids. The CDR3 sequence is CASSLKGAGELFF. DNA of the CDR3: TGTGCCAGCAGCTTGAAGGGGGCCGGGGAGCTGTTTTTT.

The V gene is TRBV25-1, the J gene TRBJ2-7; 7 bases are a match to TRBD1. V shed 3 bases, J shed 6 bases, and the junction held 11 bases outside the gene matches. CDR3 size: 15 residues. Germline CDR1 and CDR2: MGHDK and SYGVNS. CDR3 nucleotides: TGTGCCAGCAGTGAGCCAGACAGGGTAGGGGGCGAGCAGTACTTC. Translating it yields CASSEPDRVGGEQYF.

The chain employs TRBV11-2 and TRBJ2-7; D gene ambiguous. CDR3 length: 15 amino acids. The germline CDR1 and CDR2 sequences are SGHAT and FQNNGV. V was pared by 3 bases and J by 3 bases, with 15 bases between. CDR3 DNA sequence: TGTGCCAGCAGCTTCGGGTTCGGGCAGTTCTACGAGCAGTACTTC. Protein sequence: CASSFGFGQFYEQYF.

In DNA form, the CDR3 reads TGTGCCACCAGCATTAACTGGAACTACGAGCAGTACTTC. Encoded protein: CATSINWNYEQYF. V and J are TRBV15 and TRBJ2-7; D is uncertain. The V gene lost 4 bases and the J gene lost 3 bases, with 10 bases spanning the gap. Germline assignment: CDR1 LNHNV and CDR2 YYDKDF (reference sequence). The CDR3 contains 13 residues.

This rearrangement joins TRBV5-4 to TRBJ2-6; D may be TRBD1 or TRBD2 (5 bases each). Germline V gives CDR1 SGHNT, CDR2 YYREEE (reference sequence). Trimming took off 4 bases at V and 3 bases at J, with 11 bases between the two ends. This CDR3 comprises 15 residues. The CDR3 sequence is CASSQRGVGANVLTF. The CDR3 bases are TGTGCCAGCAGCCAGAGGGGAGTTGGGGCCAACGTCCTGACTTTC.

This clone was seen only once. The chain has TRBV12-5 and TRBJ1-4; 8 positions match TRBD1. V was pared by 5 bases and J by 6 bases, with 5 bases of the junction left unmatched. The germline V gene has CDR1 LGHNT and CDR2 FRNRAP. The CDR3 sequence is 14 residues long. Written as DNA, the CDR3 is TGTGCTAGTGGTCTCGGACAGGGCTATGAAAAACTGTTTTTT. This translates into CASGLGQGYEKLFF.

The CDR3 DNA sequence: TGTGCCAGCAGGTCCGGGAGCTCTGGAAACACCATATATTTT. Translating gives CASRSGSSGNTIYF. The chain carries TRBV9 and TRBJ1-3; no reliable D call. The CDR3 loop spans 14 amino acids. Per germline, CDR1 SGDLS and CDR2 YYNGEE. Trimming removed 5 bases from V and 0 bases from J, with 9 bases in between.

The chain recombines TRBV7-6 with TRBJ2-3; 10 positions agree with TRBD2. The CDR3 covers 15 residues. V trimming: 5 bases; J trimming: 3 bases; junction bases outside the gene matches: 5. Germline CDR1 SGHVS, CDR2 FNYEAQ. The CDR3 is CASSRAGGRTDTQYF. The CDR3 DNA sequence: TGTGCCAGCAGCCGAGCGGGGGGGCGAACAGATACGCAGTATTTT.

The V gene is TRBV7-6, the J gene TRBJ2-1; 8 nucleotides match TRBD2. The germline gives CDR1 SGHVS, CDR2 FNYEAQ. J gave up 5 bases and V 3 bases, and 9 bases lay outside the gene matches. CDR3 length: 16 amino acids. Here the CDR3 DNA reads TGTGCCAGCAGCTTGGGTCGAGCGGGAGCACACAATGAGCAGTTCTTC. As protein: CASSLGRAGAHNEQFF.

The rearrangement joins TRBV29-1 to TRBJ1-4; D is perhaps TRBD1 (5 bases). The CDR3 loop spans 13 amino acids. Trimming pared 4 bases from V and 7 bases from J, leaving 13 bases between. CDR1 and CDR2 from the germline V gene are SQVTM and ANQGSEA. CDR3 DNA: TGCAGCGTTGCAGTCAGGGTGGGTGAAAAACTGTTTTTT. The encoded protein is CSVAVRVGEKLFF.

The rearrangement links TRBV6-4 to TRBJ1-1; D unclear. There are 14 residues in the CDR3. Trimming took off 4 bases at V and 4 bases at J, with 13 bases between the two ends. The germline CDR1 and CDR2 sequences are MRHNA and SNTAGT. Written as DNA, the CDR3 is TGTGCCAGCAGTGCCCATGGAGAGAGCACTGAAGCTTTCTTT. Translation gives CASSAHGESTEAFF.

The chain couples TRBV2 to TRBJ2-5, with D possibly being TRBD1 (5 bases). CDR3 size: 14 residues. The ends were cut back, 2 bases at V and 2 bases at J, with 9 bases in the middle. Germline V gene sequence: CDR1 SNHLY, CDR2 FYNNEI. CDR3 protein: CASSESGSQETQYF. In nucleotides, the CDR3 is TGTGCCAGCAGTGAATCAGGGTCTCAAGAGACCCAGTACTTC.

J is TRBJ1-1 and V is TRBV11-2, with D hard to call. There are 13 residues in the CDR3. The germline V gene encodes CDR1 SGHAT and CDR2 FQNNGV. V was shortened by 2 bases and J by 1 base, with 5 bases between the two germline ends. The CDR3 sequence is CASSLWANTEAFF. The DNA for the CDR3 is TGTGCCAGCAGCTTATGGGCGAACACTGAAGCTTTCTTT.

This clone appeared once. V gene TRBV7-9 combines with J gene TRBJ2-1; 8 bases align to TRBD2. The V gene's germline CDR1 is SEHNR and CDR2 FQNEAQ (reference sequence). This CDR3 is built from 18 residues. V was pared by 5 bases and J by 2 bases, with 14 bases of the junction left unmatched. The CDR3 sequence is CASSPSPFGGGTYNEQFF. The CDR3 DNA sequence: TGTGCCAGCAGCCCTTCCCCCTTTGGCGGGGGGACCTACAATGAGCAGTTCTTC.